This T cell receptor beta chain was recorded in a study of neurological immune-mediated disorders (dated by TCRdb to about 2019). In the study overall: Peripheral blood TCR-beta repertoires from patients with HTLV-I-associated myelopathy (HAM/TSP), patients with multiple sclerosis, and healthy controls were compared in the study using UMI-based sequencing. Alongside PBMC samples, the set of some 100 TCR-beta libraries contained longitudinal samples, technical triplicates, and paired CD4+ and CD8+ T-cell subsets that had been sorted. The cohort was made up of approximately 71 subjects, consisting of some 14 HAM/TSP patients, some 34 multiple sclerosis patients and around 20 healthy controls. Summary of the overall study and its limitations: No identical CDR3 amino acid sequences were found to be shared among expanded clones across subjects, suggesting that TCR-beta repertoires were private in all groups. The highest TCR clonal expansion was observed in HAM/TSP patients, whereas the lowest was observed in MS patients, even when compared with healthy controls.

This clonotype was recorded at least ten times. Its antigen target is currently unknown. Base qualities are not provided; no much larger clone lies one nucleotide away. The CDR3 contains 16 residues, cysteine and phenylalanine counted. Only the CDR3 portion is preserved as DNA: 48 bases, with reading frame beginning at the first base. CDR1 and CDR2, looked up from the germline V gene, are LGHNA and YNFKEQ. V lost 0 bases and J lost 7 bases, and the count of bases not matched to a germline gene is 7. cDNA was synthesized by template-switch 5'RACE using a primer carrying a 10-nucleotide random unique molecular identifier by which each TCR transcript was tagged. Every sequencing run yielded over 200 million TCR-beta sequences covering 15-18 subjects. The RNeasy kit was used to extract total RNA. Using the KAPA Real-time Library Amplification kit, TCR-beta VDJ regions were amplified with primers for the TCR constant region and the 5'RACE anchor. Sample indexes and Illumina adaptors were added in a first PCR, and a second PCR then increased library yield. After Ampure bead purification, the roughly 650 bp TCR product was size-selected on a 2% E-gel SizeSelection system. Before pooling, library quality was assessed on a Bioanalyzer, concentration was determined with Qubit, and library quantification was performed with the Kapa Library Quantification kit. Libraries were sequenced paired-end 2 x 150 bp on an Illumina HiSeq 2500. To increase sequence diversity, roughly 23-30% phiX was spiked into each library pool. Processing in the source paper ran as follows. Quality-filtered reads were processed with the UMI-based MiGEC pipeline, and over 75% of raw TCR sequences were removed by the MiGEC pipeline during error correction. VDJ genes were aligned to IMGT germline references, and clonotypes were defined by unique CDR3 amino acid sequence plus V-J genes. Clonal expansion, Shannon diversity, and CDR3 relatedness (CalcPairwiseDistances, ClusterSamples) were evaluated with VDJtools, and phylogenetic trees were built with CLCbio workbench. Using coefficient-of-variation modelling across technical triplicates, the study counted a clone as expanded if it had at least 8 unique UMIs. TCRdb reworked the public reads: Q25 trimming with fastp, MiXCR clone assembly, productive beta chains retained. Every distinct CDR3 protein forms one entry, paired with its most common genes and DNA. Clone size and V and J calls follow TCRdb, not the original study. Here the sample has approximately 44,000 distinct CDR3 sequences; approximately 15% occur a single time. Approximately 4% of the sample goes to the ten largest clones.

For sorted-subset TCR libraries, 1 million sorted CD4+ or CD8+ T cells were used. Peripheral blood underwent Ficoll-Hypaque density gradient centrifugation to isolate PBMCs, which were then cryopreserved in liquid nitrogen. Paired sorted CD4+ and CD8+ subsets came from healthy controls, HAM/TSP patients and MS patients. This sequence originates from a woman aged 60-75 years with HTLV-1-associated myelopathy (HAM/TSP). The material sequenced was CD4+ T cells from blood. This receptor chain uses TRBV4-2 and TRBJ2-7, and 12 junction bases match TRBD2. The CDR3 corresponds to CASSQDYLAGGPEQYF. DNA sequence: TGTGCCAGCAGCCAAGATTACCTAGCGGGGGGGCCTGAGCAGTACTTC.